This T cell receptor (beta chain) was profiled in a study of cytotoxic CD8 clonotypes in ibrutinib-treated CLL. Overall study context: The average sample held about 260,000 productive templates and tens of thousands of productive rearrangements.

TCRdb's copy holds only in-frame clones and misses some; the assay was immunoSEQ multiplex PCR. Of over 120,000 clones listed, around 76% are singletons. V dropped 4 bases and J dropped 0; count of bases not matched to a gene: 11. Germline CDR1 and CDR2: SGHNT and YYREEE (reference sequence). The CDR3 runs to 17 residues. The sequencing here drew on PBMCs, taken after 24 months of ibrutinib treatment. The TCR sequence derives from a human donor with chronic lymphocytic leukemia. The chain carries TRBV5-4 and TRBJ2-3; the match to TRBD2 covers 7 bases. The CDR3 nucleotides read TGTGCCAGCAGCGCACCTAGCGGCCTTACTAGCACAGATACGCAGTATTTT. The encoded protein is CASSAPSGLTSTDTQYF.